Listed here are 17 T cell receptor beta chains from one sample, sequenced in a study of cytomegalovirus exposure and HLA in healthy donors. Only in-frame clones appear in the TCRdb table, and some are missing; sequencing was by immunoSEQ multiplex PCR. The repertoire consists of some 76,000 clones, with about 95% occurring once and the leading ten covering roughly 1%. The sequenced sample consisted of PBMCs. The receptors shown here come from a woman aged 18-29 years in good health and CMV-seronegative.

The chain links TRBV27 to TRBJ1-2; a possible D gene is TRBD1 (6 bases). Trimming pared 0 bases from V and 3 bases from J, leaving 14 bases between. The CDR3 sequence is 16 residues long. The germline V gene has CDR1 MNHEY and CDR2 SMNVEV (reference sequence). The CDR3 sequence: CASSLSQDSVYYGYTF. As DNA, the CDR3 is TGTGCCAGCAGTTTATCGCAGGACAGCGTATACTATGGCTACACCTTC.

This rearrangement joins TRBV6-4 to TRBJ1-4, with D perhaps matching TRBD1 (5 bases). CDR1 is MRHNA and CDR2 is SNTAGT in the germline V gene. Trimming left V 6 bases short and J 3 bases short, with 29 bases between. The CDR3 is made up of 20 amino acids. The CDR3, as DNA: TGTGCCAGCAGGGGGGGGTTCTTGGTGACCCGTACTGGGGCTAATGAAAAACTGTTTTTT. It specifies CASRGGFLVTRTGANEKLFF.

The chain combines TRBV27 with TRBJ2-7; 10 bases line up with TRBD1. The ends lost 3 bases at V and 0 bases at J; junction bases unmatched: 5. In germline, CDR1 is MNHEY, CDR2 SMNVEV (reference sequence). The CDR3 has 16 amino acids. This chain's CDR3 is CASSFRRTGGSYEQYF. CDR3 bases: TGTGCCAGCAGTTTCCGTCGGACAGGGGGCTCCTACGAGCAGTACTTC.

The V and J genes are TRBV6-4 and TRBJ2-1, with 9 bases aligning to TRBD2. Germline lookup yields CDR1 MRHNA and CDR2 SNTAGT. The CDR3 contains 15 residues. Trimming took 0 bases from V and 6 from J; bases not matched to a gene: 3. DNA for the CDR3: TGTGCCAGCAGTGACTCGAGCGGGGGGTTCAATGAGCAGTTCTTC. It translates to CASSDSSGGFNEQFF.

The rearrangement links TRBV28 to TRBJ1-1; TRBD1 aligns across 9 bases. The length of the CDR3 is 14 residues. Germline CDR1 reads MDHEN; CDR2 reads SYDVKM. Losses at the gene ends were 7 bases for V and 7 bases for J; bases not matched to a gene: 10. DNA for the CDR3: TGTGCCAGCACCCCAGGGACAGGGATTAATGAAGCTTTCTTT. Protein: CASTPGTGINEAFF. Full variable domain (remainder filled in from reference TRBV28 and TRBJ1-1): DVKVTQSSRYLVKRTGEKVFLECVQDMDHENMFWYRQDPGLGLRLIYFSYDVKMKEKGDIPEGYSVSREKKERFSLILESASTNQTSMYLCASTPGTGINEAFFGQGTRLTVV.

The CDR3 DNA is TGTGCCAGCAGCGGGGGCGCCGGCTACCTACTGGAGCAGTACTTC. Translating gives CASSGGAGYLLEQYF. The chain links TRBV7-9 to TRBJ2-7, with D possibly TRBD1 on 6 matching bases. V lost 5 bases and J 7 bases, leaving 21 bases between the germline ends. This CDR3 spans 15 amino acids. Germline values: CDR1 SEHNR, CDR2 FQNEAQ (reference sequence).

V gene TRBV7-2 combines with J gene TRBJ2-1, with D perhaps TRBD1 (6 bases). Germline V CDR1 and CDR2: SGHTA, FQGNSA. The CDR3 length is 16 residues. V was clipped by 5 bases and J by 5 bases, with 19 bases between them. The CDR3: CASSLPPGTINNEQFF. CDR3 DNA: TGTGCCAGCAGCCTGCCCCCCGGGACAATCAACAATGAGCAGTTCTTC.

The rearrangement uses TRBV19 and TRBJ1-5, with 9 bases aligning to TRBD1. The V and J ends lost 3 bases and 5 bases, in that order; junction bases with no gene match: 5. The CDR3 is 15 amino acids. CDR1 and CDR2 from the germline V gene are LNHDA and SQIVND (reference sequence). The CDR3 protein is CASSIGQGTDQPQHF. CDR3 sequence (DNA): TGTGCCAGTAGTATCGGACAGGGGACCGATCAGCCCCAGCATTTT.

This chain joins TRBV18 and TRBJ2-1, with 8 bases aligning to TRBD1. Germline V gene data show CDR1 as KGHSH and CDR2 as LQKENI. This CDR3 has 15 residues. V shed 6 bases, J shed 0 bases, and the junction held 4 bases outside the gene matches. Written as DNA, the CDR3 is TGTGCCAGCTCGGGGGACAGGAGCTCCTACAATGAGCAGTTCTTC. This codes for CASSGDRSSYNEQFF.

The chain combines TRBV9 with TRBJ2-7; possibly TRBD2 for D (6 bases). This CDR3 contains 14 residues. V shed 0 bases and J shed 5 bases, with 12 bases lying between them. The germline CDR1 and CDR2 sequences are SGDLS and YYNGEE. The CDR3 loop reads CASSVDQGLNEQYF. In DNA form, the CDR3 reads TGTGCCAGCAGCGTAGATCAGGGACTCAACGAGCAGTACTTC.

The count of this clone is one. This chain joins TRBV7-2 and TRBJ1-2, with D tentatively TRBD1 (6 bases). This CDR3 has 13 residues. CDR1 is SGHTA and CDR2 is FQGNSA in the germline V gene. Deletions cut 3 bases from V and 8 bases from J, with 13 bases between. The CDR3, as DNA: TGTGCCAGCAGCTTTCGCCGGACAGACGGCTACACCTTC. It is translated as CASSFRRTDGYTF.

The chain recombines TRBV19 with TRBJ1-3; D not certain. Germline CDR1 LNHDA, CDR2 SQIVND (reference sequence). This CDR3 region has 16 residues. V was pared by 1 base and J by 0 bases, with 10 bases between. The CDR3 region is CASSIGPGGSGNTIYF. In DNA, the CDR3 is TGTGCCAGTAGTATAGGTCCGGGAGGCTCTGGAAACACCATATATTTT.

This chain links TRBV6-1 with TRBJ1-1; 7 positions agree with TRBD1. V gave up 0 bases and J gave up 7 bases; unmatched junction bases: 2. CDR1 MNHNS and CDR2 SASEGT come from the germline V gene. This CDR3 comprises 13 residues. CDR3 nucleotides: TGTGCCAGCAGTGAAGCGCGGACAGGTGAAGCTTTCTTT. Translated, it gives CASSEARTGEAFF.

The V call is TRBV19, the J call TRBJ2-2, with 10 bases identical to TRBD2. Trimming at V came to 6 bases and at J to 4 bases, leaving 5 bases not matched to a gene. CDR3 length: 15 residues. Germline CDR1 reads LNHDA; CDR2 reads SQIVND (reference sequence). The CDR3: CASSERGGGTGELFF. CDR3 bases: TGTGCCAGTAGCGAGCGGGGGGGCGGCACCGGGGAGCTGTTTTTT.

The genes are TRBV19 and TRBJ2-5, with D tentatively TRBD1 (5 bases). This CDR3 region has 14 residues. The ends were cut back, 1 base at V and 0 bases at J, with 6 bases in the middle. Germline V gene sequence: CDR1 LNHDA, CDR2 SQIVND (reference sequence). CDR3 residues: CASSIGGNQETQYF. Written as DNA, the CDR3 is TGTGCCAGTAGTATAGGGGGCAACCAAGAGACCCAGTACTTC.

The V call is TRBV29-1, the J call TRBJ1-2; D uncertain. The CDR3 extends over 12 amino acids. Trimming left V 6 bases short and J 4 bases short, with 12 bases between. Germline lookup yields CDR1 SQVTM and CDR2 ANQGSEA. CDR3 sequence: CSVLISSYGYTF. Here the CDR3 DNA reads TGCAGCGTACTAATCTCTTCCTATGGCTACACCTTC.

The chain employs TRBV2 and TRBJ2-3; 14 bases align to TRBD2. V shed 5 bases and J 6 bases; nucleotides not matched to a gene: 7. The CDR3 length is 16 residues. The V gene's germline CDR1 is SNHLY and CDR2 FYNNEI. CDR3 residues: CASSPGLAGAGDTQYF. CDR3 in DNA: TGTGCCAGCAGTCCGGGACTAGCGGGGGCGGGGGATACGCAGTATTTT. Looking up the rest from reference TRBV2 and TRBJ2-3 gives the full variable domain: EPEVTQTPSHQVTQMGQEVILRCVPISNHLYFYWYRQILGQKVEFLVSFYNNEISEKSEIFDDQFSVERPDGSNFTLKIRSTKLEDSAMYFCASSPGLAGAGDTQYFGPGTRLTVL.